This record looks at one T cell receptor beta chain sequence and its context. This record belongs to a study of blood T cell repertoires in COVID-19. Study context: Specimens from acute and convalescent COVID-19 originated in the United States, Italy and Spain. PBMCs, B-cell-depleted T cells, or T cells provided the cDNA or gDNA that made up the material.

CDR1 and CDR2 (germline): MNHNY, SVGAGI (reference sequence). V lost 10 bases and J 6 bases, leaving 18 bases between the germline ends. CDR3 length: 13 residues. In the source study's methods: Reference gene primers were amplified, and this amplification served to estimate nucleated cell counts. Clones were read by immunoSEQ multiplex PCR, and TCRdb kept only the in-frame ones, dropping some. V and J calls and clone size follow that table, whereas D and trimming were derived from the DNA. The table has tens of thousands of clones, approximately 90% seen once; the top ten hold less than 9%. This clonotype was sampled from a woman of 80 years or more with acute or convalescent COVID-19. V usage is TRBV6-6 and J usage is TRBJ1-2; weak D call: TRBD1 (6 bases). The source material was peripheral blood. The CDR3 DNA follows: TGTGCCATACGGGGAGGGGGGATCCATGGCTACACCTTC. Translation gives CAIRGGGIHGYTF.